The clone carrying this T cell receptor (beta chain) came up a few times. The V end was cut by 6 bases, the J end by 6 bases, with 15 bases between. The CDR3 extends over 15 amino acids. Germline V gene sequence: CDR1 MNHNY, CDR2 SVGAGI (reference sequence). This entry comes from a study of blood T cell repertoires in COVID-19. At the level of the study: Samples came from the United States, Italy and Spain, spanning acute and convalescent COVID-19. PBMCs, B-cell-depleted T cells, or T cells were the source of the cDNA or gDNA that made up the material.

In the authors' workflow: From reference gene primer amplification, estimates of nucleated cell counts were derived. Sequencing used immunoSEQ multiplex PCR; TCRdb keeps in-frame clones, though not all of them. The DNA was the basis for D and trimming; V, J and clone size are from that table. The profile shows roughly 66,000 clones, about 90% of them singletons. Material: peripheral blood. The chain couples TRBV6-6 to TRBJ1-6; D unresolved. This receptor was identified in a human donor in a cohort sampled during active COVID-19. CDR3 sequence (DNA): TGTGCCAGCAGCACTAGGGTGGCGGGTAATTCACCCCTCCACTTT. This sequence encodes CASSTRVAGNSPLHF.